This T cell receptor (beta chain) was recovered during a study of OX40 agonist ivuxolimab in advanced cancers. Whole-study context: The mean age was approximately 60 years, ranging from about 20 to 85, with 65% to 90% of participants male.

The study, taken as a whole, reports: The investigators did not determine what antigen specificity the expanded peripheral T cells had. Certain nonresponders additionally had low normalized T-cell clonal expansion. Among the lowest peripheral clonal expansion occurred in 0.1-3.0 mg/kg partial responders.

V shed 3 bases and J shed 5 bases, with 8 bases lying between them. The CDR3 is made up of 12 amino acids. Germline CDR1 reads SGHVS; CDR2 reads FQNEAQ. The protocol was immunoSEQ multiplex PCR, while the TCRdb copy is restricted to in-frame clones and leaves out a portion. This sample has tens of thousands of clones, with over 80% found just once. Note on this clone: Its antigen remains unidentified.

The receptor comes from an adult with an advanced solid tumor such as melanoma, head and neck, liver or kidney cancer. The specimen comprised CD4+ or CD8+ T cells sorted from blood, sampled in a trial of the OX40 agonist ivuxolimab. V is TRBV7-8 and J is TRBJ2-7; D not resolved. The CDR3 loop reads CASSLGKDEQYF. The CDR3 DNA sequence: TGTGCCAGCAGCTTGGGGAAGGACGAGCAGTACTTC.